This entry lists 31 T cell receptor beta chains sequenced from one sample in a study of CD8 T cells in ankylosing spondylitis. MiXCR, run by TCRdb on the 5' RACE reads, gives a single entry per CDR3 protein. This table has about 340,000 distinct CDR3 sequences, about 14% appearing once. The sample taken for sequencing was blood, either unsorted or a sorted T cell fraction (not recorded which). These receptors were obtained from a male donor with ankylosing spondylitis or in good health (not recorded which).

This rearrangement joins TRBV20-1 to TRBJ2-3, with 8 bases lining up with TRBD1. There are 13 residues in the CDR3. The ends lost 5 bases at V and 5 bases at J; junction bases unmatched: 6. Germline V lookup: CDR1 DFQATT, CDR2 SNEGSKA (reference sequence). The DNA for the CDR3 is TGCAGTGCTCCCAGGACAGGGCAAGATACGCAGTATTTT. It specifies CSAPRTGQDTQYF.

The CDR3 DNA reads as TGTGCCAGCAGTGAATACGGAGGCCCCTTGGGGCAGACCCAGTACTTC. Protein sequence: CASSEYGGPLGQTQYF. The chain is built from TRBV25-1 and TRBJ2-5; D may be TRBD1 or TRBD2 (5 bases each). Trimming left V 0 bases short and J 6 bases short, with 17 bases between. Germline CDR1 reads MGHDK; CDR2 reads SYGVNS. The CDR3 runs to 16 residues. Using reference TRBV25-1 and TRBJ2-5 for the parts outside the CDR3, the full variable domain is EADIYQTPRYLVIGTGKKITLECSQTMGHDKMYWYQQDPGMELHLIHYSYGVNSTEKGDLSSESTVSRIRTEHFPLTLESARPSHTSQYLCASSEYGGPLGQTQYFGPGTRLLVL.

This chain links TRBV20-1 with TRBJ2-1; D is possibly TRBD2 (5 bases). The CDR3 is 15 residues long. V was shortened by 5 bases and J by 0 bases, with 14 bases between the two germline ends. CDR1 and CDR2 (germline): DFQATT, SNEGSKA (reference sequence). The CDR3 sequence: CSALSALSSYNEQFF. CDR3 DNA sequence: TGCAGTGCTCTTAGCGCTTTAAGCTCCTACAATGAGCAGTTCTTC.

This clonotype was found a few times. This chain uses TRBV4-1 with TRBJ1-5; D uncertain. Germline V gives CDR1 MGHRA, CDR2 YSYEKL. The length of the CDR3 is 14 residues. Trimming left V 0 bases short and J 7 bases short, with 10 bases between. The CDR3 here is CASSQEARRQPQHF. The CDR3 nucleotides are TGCGCCAGCAGCCAAGAAGCGCGGCGGCAGCCCCAGCATTTT.

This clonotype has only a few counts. CDR3 amino acids: CASRLSHRGSGELFF. The CDR3, as DNA: TGTGCCAGCCGCCTATCACACAGGGGTTCCGGGGAGCTGTTTTTT. The chain links TRBV7-9 to TRBJ2-2; 7 positions agree with TRBD1. This CDR3 is built from 15 residues. J lost 6 bases, V lost 8 bases, and 12 bases had no gene match. Germline V gene sequence: CDR1 SEHNR, CDR2 FQNEAQ (reference sequence).

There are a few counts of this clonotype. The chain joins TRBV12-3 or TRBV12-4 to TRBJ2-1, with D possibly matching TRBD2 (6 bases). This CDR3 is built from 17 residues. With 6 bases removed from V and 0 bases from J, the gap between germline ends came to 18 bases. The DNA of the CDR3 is TGTGCCAGCAGGGATGTTAAGTGGGAGGACTCCTACAATGAGCAGTTCTTC. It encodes CASRDVKWEDSYNEQFF.

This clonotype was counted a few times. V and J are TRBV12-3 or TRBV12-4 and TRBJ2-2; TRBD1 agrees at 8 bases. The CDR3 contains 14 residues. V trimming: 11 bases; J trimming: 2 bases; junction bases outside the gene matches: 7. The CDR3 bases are TGTGCCGGTGCCGGACAGGGCAACACCGGGGAGCTGTTTTTT. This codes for CAGAGQGNTGELFF.

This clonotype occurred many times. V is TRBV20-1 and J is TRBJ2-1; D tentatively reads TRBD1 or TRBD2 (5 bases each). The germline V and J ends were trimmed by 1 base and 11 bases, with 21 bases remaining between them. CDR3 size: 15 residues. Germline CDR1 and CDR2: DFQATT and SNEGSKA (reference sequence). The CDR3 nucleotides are TGCAGTGCTAGAGGACCGGGACCAGAAGTAGGACAGCAGTTCTTC. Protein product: CSARGPGPEVGQQFF.

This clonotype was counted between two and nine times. The CDR3: CAISDSGTRKETQYF. Written as DNA, the CDR3 is TGTGCCATCAGTGATTCCGGGACTAGGAAAGAGACCCAGTACTTC. The chain employs TRBV10-3 and TRBJ2-5; 8 positions agree with TRBD2. Germline CDR1 ENHRY, CDR2 SYGVKD. V shed 3 bases, J shed 3 bases, and the junction held 6 bases outside the gene matches. This CDR3 is built from 15 residues.

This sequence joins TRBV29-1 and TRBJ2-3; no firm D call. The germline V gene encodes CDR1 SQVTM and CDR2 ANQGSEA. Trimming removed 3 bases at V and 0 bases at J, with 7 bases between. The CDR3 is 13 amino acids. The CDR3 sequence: CSVEPDSTDTQYF. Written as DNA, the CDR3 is TGCAGCGTTGAGCCGGACAGCACAGATACGCAGTATTTT.

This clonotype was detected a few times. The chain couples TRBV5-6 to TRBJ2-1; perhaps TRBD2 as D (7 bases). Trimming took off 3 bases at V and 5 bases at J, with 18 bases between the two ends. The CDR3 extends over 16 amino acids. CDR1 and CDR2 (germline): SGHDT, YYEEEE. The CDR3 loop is CASSYPAGAPDNEQFF. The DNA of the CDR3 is TGTGCCAGCAGCTACCCCGCGGGGGCCCCGGACAATGAGCAGTTCTTC.

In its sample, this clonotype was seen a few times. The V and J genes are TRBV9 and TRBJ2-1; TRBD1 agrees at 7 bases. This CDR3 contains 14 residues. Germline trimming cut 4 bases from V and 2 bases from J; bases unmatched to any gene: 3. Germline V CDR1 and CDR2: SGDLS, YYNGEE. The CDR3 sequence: CASSRGPAYNEQFF. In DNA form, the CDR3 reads TGTGCCAGCAGCAGGGGGCCTGCCTACAATGAGCAGTTCTTC.

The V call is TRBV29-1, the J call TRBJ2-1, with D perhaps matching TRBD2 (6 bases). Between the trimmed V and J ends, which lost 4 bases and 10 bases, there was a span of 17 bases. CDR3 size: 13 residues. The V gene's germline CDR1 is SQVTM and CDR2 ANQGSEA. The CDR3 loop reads CSVAVPMGGEQFF. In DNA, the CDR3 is TGCAGCGTTGCCGTCCCCATGGGAGGAGAGCAGTTCTTC.

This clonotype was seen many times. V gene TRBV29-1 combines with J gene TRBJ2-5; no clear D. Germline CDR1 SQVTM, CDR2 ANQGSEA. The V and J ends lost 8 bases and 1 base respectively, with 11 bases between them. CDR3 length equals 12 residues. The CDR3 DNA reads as TGCAGCACGGGTCGCTCCCAAGAGACCCAGTACTTC. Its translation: CSTGRSQETQYF.

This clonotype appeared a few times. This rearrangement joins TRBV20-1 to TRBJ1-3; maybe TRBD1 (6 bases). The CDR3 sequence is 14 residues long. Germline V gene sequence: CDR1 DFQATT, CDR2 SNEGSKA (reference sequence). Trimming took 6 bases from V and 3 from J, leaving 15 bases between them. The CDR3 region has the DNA TGCAGTGCGTACAGGGCAGCAGATGGAAACACCATATATTTT. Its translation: CSAYRAADGNTIYF.

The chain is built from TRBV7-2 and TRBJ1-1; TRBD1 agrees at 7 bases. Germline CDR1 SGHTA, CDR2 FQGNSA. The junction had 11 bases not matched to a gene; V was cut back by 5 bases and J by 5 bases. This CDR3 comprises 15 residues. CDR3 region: CASSLTTGTGTEAFF. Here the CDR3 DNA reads TGTGCCAGCAGCCTGACGACAGGGACGGGAACTGAAGCTTTCTTT.

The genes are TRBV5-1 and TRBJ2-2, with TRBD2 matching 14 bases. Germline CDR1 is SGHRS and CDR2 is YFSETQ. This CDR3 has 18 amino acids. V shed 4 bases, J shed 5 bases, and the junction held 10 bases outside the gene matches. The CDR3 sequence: CASSRPGTSGSRTGELFF. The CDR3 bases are TGCGCCAGCAGCCGCCCAGGGACTAGCGGGAGCAGGACCGGGGAGCTGTTTTTT.

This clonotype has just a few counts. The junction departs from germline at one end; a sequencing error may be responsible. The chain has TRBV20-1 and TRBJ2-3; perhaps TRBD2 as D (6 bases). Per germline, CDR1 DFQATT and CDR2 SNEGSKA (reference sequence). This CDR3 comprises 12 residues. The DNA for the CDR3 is TGCAGTGCTAGCCGGCCGTCGGGACTGACCTTTTTT. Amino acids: CSASRPSGLTFF.

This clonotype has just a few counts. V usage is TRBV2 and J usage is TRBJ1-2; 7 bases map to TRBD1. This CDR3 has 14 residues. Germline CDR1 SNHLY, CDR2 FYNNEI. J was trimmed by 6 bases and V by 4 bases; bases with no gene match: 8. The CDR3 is CASSGRGSEDGYTF. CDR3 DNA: TGTGCCAGCAGTGGCAGGGGGAGTGAGGATGGCTACACCTTC.

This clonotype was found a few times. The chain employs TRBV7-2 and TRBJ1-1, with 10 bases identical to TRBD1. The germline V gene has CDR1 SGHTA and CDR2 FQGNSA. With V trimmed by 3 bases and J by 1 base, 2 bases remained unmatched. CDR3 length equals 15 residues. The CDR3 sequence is CASSFRTGGNTEAFF. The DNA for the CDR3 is TGTGCCAGCAGCTTCCGGACAGGGGGGAACACTGAAGCTTTCTTT.

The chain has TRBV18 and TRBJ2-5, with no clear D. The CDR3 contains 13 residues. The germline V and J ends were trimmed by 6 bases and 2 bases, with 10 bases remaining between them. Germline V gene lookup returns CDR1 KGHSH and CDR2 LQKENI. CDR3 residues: CASSRDLQETQYF. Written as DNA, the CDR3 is TGTGCCAGCTCGCGTGATTTACAAGAGACCCAGTACTTC.

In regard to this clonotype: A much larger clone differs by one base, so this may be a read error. The CDR3 loop reads CASSPGTGSTDTQYF. CDR3 DNA: TGTGCCAGCAGCCCCGGGACAGGGAGCACAGATACGCAGTATTTT. The chain has TRBV5-6 and TRBJ2-3, with 9 bases aligning to TRBD1. V lost 4 bases to trimming and J lost 0 bases; unmatched junction nucleotides: 3. The CDR3 length is 15 residues. Germline V lookup: CDR1 SGHDT, CDR2 YYEEEE.

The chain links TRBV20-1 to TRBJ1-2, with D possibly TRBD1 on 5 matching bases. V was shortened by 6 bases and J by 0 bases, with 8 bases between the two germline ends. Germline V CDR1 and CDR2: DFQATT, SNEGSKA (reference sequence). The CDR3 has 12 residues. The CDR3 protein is CSAWTPNYGYTF. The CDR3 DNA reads TGCAGTGCATGGACACCTAACTATGGCTACACCTTC.

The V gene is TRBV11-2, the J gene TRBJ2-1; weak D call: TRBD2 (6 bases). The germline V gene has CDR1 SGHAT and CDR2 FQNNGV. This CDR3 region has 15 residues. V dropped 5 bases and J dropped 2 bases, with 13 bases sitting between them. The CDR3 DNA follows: TGTGCCAGCAGCCCATTGGAGGGGCCCTACAATGAGCAGTTCTTC. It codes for CASSPLEGPYNEQFF.

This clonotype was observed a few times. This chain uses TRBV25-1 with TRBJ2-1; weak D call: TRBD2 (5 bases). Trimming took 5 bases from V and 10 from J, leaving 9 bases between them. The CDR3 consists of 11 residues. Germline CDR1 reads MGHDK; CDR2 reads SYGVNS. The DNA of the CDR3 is TGTGCCAGCAGTCGGGAATACGAGCAGTTCTTC. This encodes CASSREYEQFF.

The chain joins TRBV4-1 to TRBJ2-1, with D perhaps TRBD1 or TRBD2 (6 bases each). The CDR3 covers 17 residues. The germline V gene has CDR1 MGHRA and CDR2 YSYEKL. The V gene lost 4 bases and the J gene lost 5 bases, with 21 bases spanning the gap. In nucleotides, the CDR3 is TGCGCCAGCAGCCCCGGCCGTTGGGGGGCGAAGGACAATGAGCAGTTCTTC. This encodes CASSPGRWGAKDNEQFF.

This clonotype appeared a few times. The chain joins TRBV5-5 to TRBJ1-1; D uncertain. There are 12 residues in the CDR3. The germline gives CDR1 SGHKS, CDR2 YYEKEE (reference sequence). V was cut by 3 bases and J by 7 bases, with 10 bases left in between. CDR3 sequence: CASSSVGVEAFF. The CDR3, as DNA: TGTGCCAGCAGCTCAGTGGGCGTTGAAGCTTTCTTT.

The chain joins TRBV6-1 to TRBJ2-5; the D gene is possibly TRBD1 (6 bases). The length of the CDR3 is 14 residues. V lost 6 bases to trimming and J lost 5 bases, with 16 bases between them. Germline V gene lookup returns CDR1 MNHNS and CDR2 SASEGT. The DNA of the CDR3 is TGTGCCAGCAGACCAGGGGCCGCTTGGGAGACCCAGTACTTC. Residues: CASRPGAAWETQYF.

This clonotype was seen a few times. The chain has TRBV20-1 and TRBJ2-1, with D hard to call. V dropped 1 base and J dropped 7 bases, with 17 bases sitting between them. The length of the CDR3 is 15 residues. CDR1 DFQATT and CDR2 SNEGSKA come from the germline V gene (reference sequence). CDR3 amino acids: CSARAYRYLKNEQFF. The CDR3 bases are TGCAGTGCTAGAGCGTACCGCTACCTGAAGAATGAGCAGTTCTTC.

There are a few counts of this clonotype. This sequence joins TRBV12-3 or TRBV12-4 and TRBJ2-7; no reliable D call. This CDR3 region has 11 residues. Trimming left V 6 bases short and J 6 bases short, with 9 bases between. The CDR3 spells CASSPGAEQYF. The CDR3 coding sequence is TGTGCCAGCAGCCCCGGCGCCGAGCAGTACTTC.

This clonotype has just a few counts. CDR3 region: CASSYSNPREGTEAFF. The DNA for the CDR3 is TGTGCCAGCAGTTACTCGAATCCCAGGGAGGGCACTGAAGCTTTCTTT. The chain recombines TRBV6-5 with TRBJ1-1, with a tentative D call TRBD1 (5 bases). This CDR3 has 16 residues. CDR1 is MNHEY and CDR2 is SVGAGI in the germline V gene. V gave up 0 bases and J gave up 4 bases, with 15 bases separating them.